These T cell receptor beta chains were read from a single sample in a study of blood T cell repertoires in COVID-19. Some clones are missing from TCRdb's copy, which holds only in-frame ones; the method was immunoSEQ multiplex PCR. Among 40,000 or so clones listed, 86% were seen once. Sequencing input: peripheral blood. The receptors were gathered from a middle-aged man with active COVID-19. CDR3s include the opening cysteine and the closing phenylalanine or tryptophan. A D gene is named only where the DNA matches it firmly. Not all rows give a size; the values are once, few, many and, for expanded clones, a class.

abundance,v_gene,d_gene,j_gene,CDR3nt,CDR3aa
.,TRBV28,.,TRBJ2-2,TGTGCCAGCAGTCGAGACATCCTGAACACCGGGGAGCTGTTTTTT,CASSRDILNTGELFF
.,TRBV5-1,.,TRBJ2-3,TGCGCCAGCAGCCGACTTAGGGGCGATGAGGTCACAGATACGCAGTATTTT,CASSRLRGDEVTDTQYF
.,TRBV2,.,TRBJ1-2,TGTGCCAGCAGTGAAGCGCGGAGGCAGCTCTATGGCTACACCTTC,CASSEARRQLYGYTF
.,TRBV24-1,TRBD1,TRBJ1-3,TGTGCCACCAGTGATTCGGGACAGGACAATCGACACTCTGGAAACACCATATATTTT,CATSDSGQDNRHSGNTIYF
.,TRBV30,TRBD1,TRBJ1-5,TGTGCCTGGACAGGGGGCGGCAGCAATCAGCCCCAGCATTTT,CAWTGGGSNQPQHF
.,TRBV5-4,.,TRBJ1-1,TGTGCCAGCAGCTTGGAAGCTGGGAGGACTGAAGCTTTCTTT,CASSLEAGRTEAFF
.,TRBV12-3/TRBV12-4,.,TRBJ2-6,TGTGCCAGCTCCCTGGGGGCCAACGTCCTGACTTTC,CASSLGANVLTF
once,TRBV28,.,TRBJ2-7,TGTGCCAGCAGCTCTCTCAGGGCCAGGCCTAACGATTACGAGCAGTACTTC,CASSSLRARPNDYEQYF
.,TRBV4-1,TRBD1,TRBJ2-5,TGCGCCAGCAGCCAAGGGGTGGCAGGGGGTAAAGAGACCCAGTACTTC,CASSQGVAGGKETQYF
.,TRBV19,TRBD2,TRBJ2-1,TGTGCCAGTAGTTACGGGACTAGCGGGAGAGATTCCTACAATGAGCAGTTCTTC,CASSYGTSGRDSYNEQFF
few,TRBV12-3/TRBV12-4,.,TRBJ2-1,TGTGCCAGCAGTGGAGGGGATGAGCAGTTCTTC,CASSGGDEQFF
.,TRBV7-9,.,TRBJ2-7,TGTGCCAGCAGCTTTGCAGGCTACGAGCAGTACTTC,CASSFAGYEQYF
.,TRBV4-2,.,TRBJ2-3,TGTGCCAGCAGCCATGCGGATAAGGGGAGCACAGATACGCAGTATTTT,CASSHADKGSTDTQYF
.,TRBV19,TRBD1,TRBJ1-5,TGTGCCAGTAGTAACACAGGGGGCCCGAATCAGCCCCAGCATTTT,CASSNTGGPNQPQHF
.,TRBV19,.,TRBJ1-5,TGTGCCAGTAGTCCCTCCGGGAATAGCAATCAGCCCCAGCATTTT,CASSPSGNSNQPQHF
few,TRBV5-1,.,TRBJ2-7,TGCGCCAGCAGCCCTGGCACCGAGCAGTACTTC,CASSPGTEQYF
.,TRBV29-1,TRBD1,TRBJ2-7,TGCAGCGTTGAAGATACGGGACAGTACGAGCAGTACTTC,CSVEDTGQYEQYF
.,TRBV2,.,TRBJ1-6,TGTGCCAGCAGAGGGAGGGCAGTCAATTCACCCCTCCACTTT,CASRGRAVNSPLHF
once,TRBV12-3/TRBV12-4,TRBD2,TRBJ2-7,TGTGCCAGCAGTTTGCTAGCGGGAGATGTGCAGTACTTC,CASSLLAGDVQYF
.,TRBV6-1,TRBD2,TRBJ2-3,TGTGCCAGCAGTGAAGCAGCGGGAGGGCCAGATACGCAGTATTTT,CASSEAAGGPDTQYF
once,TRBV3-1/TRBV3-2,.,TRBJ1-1,TGTGCCAGCAGCCTCCGACAGCAGAACACTGAAGCTTTCTTT,CASSLRQQNTEAFF
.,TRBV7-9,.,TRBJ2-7,TGTGCCAGCACAGACAGCTACTACGAGCAGTACTTC,CASTDSYYEQYF
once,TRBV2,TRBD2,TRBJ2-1,TGTGCCAGCAGTTTTACTAGCGGGAGGGACAATGAGCAGTTCTTC,CASSFTSGRDNEQFF
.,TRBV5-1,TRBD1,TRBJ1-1,TGCGCCAGCAGCTTGGCCGGGACAGTTAACACTGAAGCTTTCTTT,CASSLAGTVNTEAFF
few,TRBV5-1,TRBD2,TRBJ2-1,TGCGCCAGCAGCCCCCGACTAGCGGGAGAAGCGGGCGATGAGCAGTTCTTC,CASSPRLAGEAGDEQFF
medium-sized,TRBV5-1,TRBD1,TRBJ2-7,TGCGCCAGCAGACTTACAGGGGCCCGTCCCTACGAGCAGTACTTC,CASRLTGARPYEQYF
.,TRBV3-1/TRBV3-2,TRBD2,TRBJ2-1,TGTGCCAGCAGCCTCAGGGGGACTAGCGGTCTCAGTCAGTTCTTC,CASSLRGTSGLSQFF
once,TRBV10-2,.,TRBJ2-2,TGCGCCAGCAGTTCCCAGGGGACCACCGGGGAGCTGTTTTTT,CASSSQGTTGELFF
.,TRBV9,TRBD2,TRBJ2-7,TGTGCCAGCAGCCAAGGACTAGCGGGACTGTGGGGCGAGCAGTACTTC,CASSQGLAGLWGEQYF
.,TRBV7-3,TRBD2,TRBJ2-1,TGTGCCAGCAGCTTAGGGGGACTAGCGGGCTATAATGAGCAGTTCTTC,CASSLGGLAGYNEQFF
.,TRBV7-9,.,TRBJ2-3,TGTGCCAGCACCCTAGGGGGAAGCACAGATACGCAGTATTTT,CASTLGGSTDTQYF
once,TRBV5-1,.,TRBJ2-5,TGCGCCAGCAGCTTGGACGCGGGACGGGAGACCCAGTACTTC,CASSLDAGRETQYF
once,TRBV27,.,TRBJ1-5,TGTGCCAGCAGTCCGGAAGGGAGGCAGCCCCAGCATTTT,CASSPEGRQPQHF
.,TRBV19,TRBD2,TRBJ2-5,TGTGCCAGTAGTACTTCTAGCGGGGTCGGAGAGACCCAGTACTTC,CASSTSSGVGETQYF
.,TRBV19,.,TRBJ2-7,TGTGCCAGTAGTTCCCGGGGATACGAGCAGTACTTC,CASSSRGYEQYF
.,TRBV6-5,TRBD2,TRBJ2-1,TGTGCCAGTAAACCGGGACTAGCGGCGGAGGAGCAGTTCTTC,CASKPGLAAEEQFF
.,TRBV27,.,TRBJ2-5,TGTGCCAGCAGCGTGGTATCTAGGCCGGAGACCCAGTACTTC,CASSVVSRPETQYF
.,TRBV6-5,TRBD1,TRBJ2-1,TGTGCCAGCAGTCCGGGACAGGGCGGAGATTTTTTCTTC,CASSPGQGGDFFF
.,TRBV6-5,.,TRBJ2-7,TGTGCCAGCAGTTATCTCTCCGGGAGTAACTACGAGCAGTACTTC,CASSYLSGSNYEQYF
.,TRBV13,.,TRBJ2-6,TGTGCCAGCAGCTTAGGAGGCAGGGCTGGGGCCAACGTCCTGACTTTC,CASSLGGRAGANVLTF
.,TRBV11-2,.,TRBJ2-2,TGTGCCAGCAGCTTAGACCCCGGGGGGGAGCTGTTTTTT,CASSLDPGGELFF
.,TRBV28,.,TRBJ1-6,TGTGCCAGCAGTTTAAGGCGACACGTATGGGACTTT,CASSLRRHVWDF
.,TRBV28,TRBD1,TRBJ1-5,TGTGCCAGCAGTTTAGGGCGCATTGGGACAGGGGGCAATCAGCCCCAGCATTTT,CASSLGRIGTGGNQPQHF
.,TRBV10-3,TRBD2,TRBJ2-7,TGTGCCATCAGTGACCCCTTGGCGGGAGGGGGTTCACACGAGCAGTACTTC,CAISDPLAGGGSHEQYF
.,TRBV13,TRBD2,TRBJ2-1,TGTGCCAGCAGCCCGGGGACTAGCTCAAGTGAGCAGTTCTTC,CASSPGTSSSEQFF
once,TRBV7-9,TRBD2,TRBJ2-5,TGTGCCAGCAGCCCCAGACTAGCGGGAGGTAAAGAGACCCAGTACTTC,CASSPRLAGGKETQYF
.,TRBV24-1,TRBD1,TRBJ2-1,TGTGCCATTAAGACAGGGACGGATGAGCAGTTCTTC,CAIKTGTDEQFF
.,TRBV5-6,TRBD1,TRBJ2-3,TGTGCCAGCAGCCGGGACAGGGGGACGGGTGATACGCAGTATTTT,CASSRDRGTGDTQYF
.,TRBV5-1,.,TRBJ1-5,TGCGCCAGCAGCCCGGAGGGTCAGCCCCAGCATTTT,CASSPEGQPQHF
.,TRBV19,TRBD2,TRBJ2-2,TGTGCCACCCGTCCCCCGTTAGGCGGGAGCAACACCGGGGAGCTGTTTTTT,CATRPPLGGSNTGELFF
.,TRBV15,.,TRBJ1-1,TGTGCCACCAGCAGAGACAGGGAGAACACTGAAGCTTTCTTT,CATSRDRENTEAFF
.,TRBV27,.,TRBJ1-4,TGTGCCAGCAGATCCGACAGCTTTATTAATGAAAAACTGTTTTTT,CASRSDSFINEKLFF
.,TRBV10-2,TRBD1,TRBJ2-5,TGCGCCAGCAGTTTGACAGGGCGGGAGACCCAGTACTTC,CASSLTGRETQYF
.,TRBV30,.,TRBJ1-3,TGTGCCTGGAGTGTCGGAGCCATCTCTGGAAACACCATATATTTT,CAWSVGAISGNTIYF
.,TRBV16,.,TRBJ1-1,TGTGCCAGCAGCACGGGGGTTGAAGCTTTCTTT,CASSTGVEAFF